These 29 T cell receptor beta chains were sequenced from one sample in a study of regulatory T cells in long-lasting Graves disease. Stated time point: newly diagnosed GD, antithyroid drugs for less than 3 months. PBMCs were the source of the RNA used for TCR sequencing. Building the TCR beta libraries relied on iRepertoire HTBI primers, and CDR3 regions underwent Arm-PCR. One entry per CDR3 protein, called by TCRdb with MiXCR from the multiplex PCR reads. Found here are roughly 510,000 distinct CDR3 sequences, about 16% of them singletons; the top ten hold about 12%. A further study also used this sample, focusing on T cells in Graves' hyperthyroidism and ophthalmopathy.

The sequences come from peripheral blood mononuclear cells (PBMCs), collected at new diagnosis, from a patient treated with antithyroid drugs. Every receptor here comes from a young man with Graves disease.

In its sample, this clonotype was seen a few times. The rearrangement links TRBV19 to TRBJ2-6, with 7 bases that match TRBD1. The V segment lost 5 bases and the J segment 0 bases; nucleotides outside the gene matches: 10. This CDR3 is built from 18 residues. Germline-derived CDR1 and CDR2 are LNHDA and SQIVND (reference sequence). This CDR3 is CASSLPDRPSSGANVLTF. In DNA, the CDR3 is TGTGCCAGTAGTCTCCCGGACAGGCCGAGCTCTGGGGCCAACGTCCTGACTTTC. Full variable domain (outside the CDR3, taken from reference TRBV19 and TRBJ2-6): DGGITQSPKYLFRKEGQNVTLSCEQNLNHDAMYWYRQDPGQGLRLIYYSQIVNDFQKGDIAEGYSVSREKKESFPLTVTSAQKNPTAFYLCASSLPDRPSSGANVLTFGAGSRLTVL.

This chain links TRBV6-1 with TRBJ2-2; D might be TRBD2 (6 bases). The CDR3 totals 15 residues. The germline V and J ends were trimmed by 3 bases and 3 bases, with 11 bases remaining between them. Germline V lookup: CDR1 MNHNS, CDR2 SASEGT. The CDR3 protein is CASSDRDSYTGELFF. CDR3 bases: TGTGCCAGCAGTGACCGGGACTCATACACCGGGGAGCTGTTTTTT.

In DNA, the CDR3 is TGTGCCACCAGCAGAGATCCGAGCCGATCTAGCACAGATACGCAGTATTTT. Its protein is CATSRDPSRSSTDTQYF. The rearrangement links TRBV15 to TRBJ2-3; no definite D call. Germline lookup yields CDR1 LNHNV and CDR2 YYDKDF (reference sequence). Trimming pared 0 bases from V and 0 bases from J, leaving 13 bases between. The CDR3 is 17 residues long. Complete variable domain (other parts from reference TRBV15 and TRBJ2-3): DAMVIQNPRYQVTQFGKPVTLSCSQTLNHNVMYWYQQKSSQAPKLLFHYYDKDFNNEADTPDNFQSRRPNTSFCFLDIRSPGLGDTAMYLCATSRDPSRSSTDTQYFGPGTRLTVL.

This CDR3 reads CASSIPWTEAFF. CDR3 nucleotide sequence: TGTGCCAGTAGTATCCCCTGGACTGAAGCTTTCTTT. The chain combines TRBV19 with TRBJ1-1, with unresolved D. This CDR3 spans 12 amino acids. Germline V lookup: CDR1 LNHDA, CDR2 SQIVND (reference sequence). V lost 3 bases and J lost 5, with 7 bases in between.

The chain employs TRBV2 and TRBJ1-5; 7 bases match TRBD1. The V segment lost 3 bases and the J segment 0 bases; nucleotides outside the gene matches: 2. Germline lookup yields CDR1 SNHLY and CDR2 FYNNEI. CDR3 length: 15 residues. As DNA, the CDR3 is TGTGCCAGCAGTGAGGACAGGAGTAGCAATCAGCCCCAGCATTTT. This encodes CASSEDRSSNQPQHF.

The rearrangement links TRBV6-1 to TRBJ2-5; D gene ambiguous. The CDR3 has 15 amino acids. V lost 3 bases, J lost 2 bases, and 13 bases lay in between. Germline CDR1 and CDR2: MNHNS and SASEGT. The CDR3 loop reads CASSEGMGYQETQYF. Written as DNA, the CDR3 is TGTGCCAGCAGTGAGGGGATGGGATATCAAGAGACCCAGTACTTC.

V gene TRBV20-1 combines with J gene TRBJ2-3, with 14 bases aligning to TRBD2. This CDR3 is 16 amino acids long. Trimming cost V 1 base and J 4 bases; bases outside gene matches: 4. Germline V gene lookup returns CDR1 DFQATT and CDR2 SNEGSKA (reference sequence). The CDR3 spells CSARGPTSGRADTQYF. For the CDR3, the DNA is TGCAGTGCTAGAGGTCCGACTAGCGGGAGGGCAGATACGCAGTATTTT.

The V call is TRBV7-3, the J call TRBJ2-3; no reliable D call. The CDR3 contains 13 residues. V lost 5 bases, J lost 3 bases, and 9 bases lay in between. Germline CDR1 SGHTA, CDR2 FQGTGA. DNA for the CDR3: TGTGCCAGCAGCCAATCCTCTACAGATACGCAGTATTTT. Translating gives CASSQSSTDTQYF.

This clonotype was found many times. The rearrangement joins TRBV12-3 or TRBV12-4 to TRBJ1-2; a weak D match, TRBD1 (5 bases). The V end was cut by 7 bases, the J end by 4 bases, with 13 bases between. The CDR3 is made up of 13 amino acids. CDR3 region: CASKRGRGYGYTF. The CDR3 coding sequence is TGTGCCAGCAAAAGGGGTCGTGGCTATGGCTACACCTTC.

Turning to this clonotype: One base away lies a much larger clone, so this may be a sequencing read error. This chain joins TRBV28 and TRBJ2-1; D is ambiguous. Germline V gene lookup returns CDR1 MDHEN and CDR2 SYDVKM. There are 11 residues in the CDR3. The V end lost 5 bases, the J end lost 10 bases, and 9 bases lay between the germline ends. CDR3 DNA: TGTGCCAGCAGTCCGGGCTGGGAGCAGTTCTTC. Amino acids: CASSPGWEQFF.

V and J are TRBV7-9 and TRBJ2-1, with 16 bases aligning to TRBD2. The CDR3 loop spans 15 amino acids. Trimming at V came to 7 bases and at J to 8 bases, leaving 5 bases not matched to a gene. Germline V gives CDR1 SEHNR, CDR2 FQNEAQ (reference sequence). CDR3 DNA sequence: TGTGCCAGCAATCCCGGGACTAGCGGGAGGGATGAGCAGTTCTTC. Amino acids: CASNPGTSGRDEQFF.

This clonotype appeared many times. The chain carries TRBV12-3 or TRBV12-4 and TRBJ2-7, with unresolved D. Trimming pared 1 base from V and 2 bases from J, leaving 12 bases between. The CDR3 sequence is 15 residues long. The CDR3 is CASSLGGDRPYEQYF. Written as DNA, the CDR3 is TGTGCCAGCAGTTTAGGTGGGGATCGACCCTACGAGCAGTACTTC.

This clonotype was observed a few times. An end of the junction differs from the germline gene, which may be a read error. V is TRBV29-1 and J is TRBJ2-3; D remains ambiguous. The CDR3 runs to 13 residues. Germline V CDR1 and CDR2: SQVTM, ANQGSEA. This CDR3 reads CSVEASHTDTRYF. For the CDR3, the DNA is TGCAGCGTGGAAGCCTCCCACACAGATACGCGGTATTTT.

CDR3 bases: TGTGCCAGCAGACTGACGGAGGCCTATGGCTACACCTTC. It translates to CASRLTEAYGYTF. The rearrangement joins TRBV28 to TRBJ1-2; D is ambiguous. From germline, CDR1 is MDHEN and CDR2 SYDVKM. There are 13 residues in the CDR3. V was cut by 6 bases and J by 4 bases, with 12 bases left in between.

The sample holds a few counts of this clonotype. The CDR3 DNA is TGCGCCAGCGACCCCCAGGTGGGAGAGGCCGGGGAGCTGTTTTTT. It codes for CASDPQVGEAGELFF. This chain joins TRBV5-1 and TRBJ2-2, with D perhaps TRBD2 (5 bases). Germline assignment: CDR1 SGHRS and CDR2 YFSETQ. This CDR3 spans 15 amino acids. V lost 7 bases and J 6 bases, leaving 19 bases between the germline ends.

This clonotype was detected many times. The chain joins TRBV28 to TRBJ1-5; D gene unclear. V lost 5 bases and J 1 base, leaving 12 bases between the germline ends. The CDR3 contains 15 residues. Germline CDR1 reads MDHEN; CDR2 reads SYDVKM. The CDR3 is CASSRGTGSNQPQHF. The CDR3 DNA follows: TGTGCCAGCAGTCGGGGTACTGGGAGCAATCAGCCCCAGCATTTT. Complete variable domain (other parts from reference TRBV28 and TRBJ1-5): DVKVTQSSRYLVKRTGEKVFLECVQDMDHENMFWYRQDPGLGLRLIYFSYDVKMKEKGDIPEGYSVSREKKERFSLILESASTNQTSMYLCASSRGTGSNQPQHFGDGTRLSIL.

The rearrangement uses TRBV9 and TRBJ1-4; D unclear. The CDR3 has 15 residues. V lost 0 bases and J lost 8, with 14 bases in between. CDR1 and CDR2 from the germline V gene are SGDLS and YYNGEE. CDR3 sequence (DNA): TGTGCCAGCAGCGTAGGGGCGGTTTTTGGGGAAAAACTGTTTTTT. Translation: CASSVGAVFGEKLFF.

The chain recombines TRBV5-1 with TRBJ1-2; possible D gene TRBD1, 6 bases. The CDR3 is made up of 13 amino acids. Between the trimmed V and J ends, which lost 4 bases and 8 bases, there was a span of 15 bases. The germline V gene encodes CDR1 SGHRS and CDR2 YFSETQ. The CDR3: CASSPVGARGYTF. The CDR3 nucleotides read TGCGCCAGCAGCCCCGTGGGGGCGAGGGGCTACACCTTC.

In DNA form, the CDR3 reads TGTGCCAGCAGCATCGGCGGGGGACCACCCCTCCACTTT. Its protein is CASSIGGGPPLHF. The chain links TRBV6-1 to TRBJ1-6; D may be TRBD1 (5 bases). The CDR3 totals 13 residues. Germline loops: CDR1 MNHNS, CDR2 SASEGT. Trimming removed 6 bases from V and 11 bases from J, with 14 bases in between.

V gene TRBV3-1 combines with J gene TRBJ2-7; D possibly uses TRBD1 or TRBD2 (8 bases each). Germline loops: CDR1 LGHDT, CDR2 YNNKEL (reference sequence). This CDR3 region has 19 residues. Trimming left V 0 bases short and J 3 bases short, with 24 bases between. The CDR3 DNA sequence: TGTGCCAGCAGCCAAGATCGATCAGGGGGCGGGAGGCTCCACTACGAGCAGTACTTC. As protein: CASSQDRSGGGRLHYEQYF.

This clonotype was counted a few times. This chain uses TRBV27 with TRBJ1-2, with 8 bases fitting TRBD1. Germline V CDR1 and CDR2: MNHEY, SMNVEV (reference sequence). V lost 9 bases and J lost 10; bases outside the gene matches: 13. CDR3 length equals 13 residues. CDR3 sequence (DNA): TGTGCCAGTTCCGGACAGGGATCTCTTTACTACACCTTC. Translating it yields CASSGQGSLYYTF.

At least ten counts were recorded for this clonotype. The rearrangement links TRBV12-3 or TRBV12-4 to TRBJ2-7, with 13 bases lining up with TRBD2. CDR3 length equals 16 residues. Trimming at V came to 7 bases and at J to 2 bases, leaving 8 bases not matched to a gene. CDR3 amino acids: CASTGRLAGGPYEQYF. The CDR3 region has the DNA TGTGCCAGCACCGGCAGACTAGCGGGAGGACCCTACGAGCAGTACTTC.

V gene TRBV4-1 combines with J gene TRBJ2-2; D possibly corresponds to TRBD1 (6 bases). From germline, CDR1 is MGHRA and CDR2 YSYEKL. This CDR3 contains 17 residues. V shed 0 bases and J shed 5 bases, with 16 bases lying between them. The CDR3 region is CASSQEGRGEVTGELFF. In DNA, the CDR3 is TGCGCCAGCAGCCAAGAAGGCAGGGGCGAGGTTACCGGGGAGCTGTTTTTT.

This clonotype came up a few times. The rearrangement links TRBV27 to TRBJ1-1; possible D gene TRBD1, 5 bases. Germline V CDR1 and CDR2: MNHEY, SMNVEV (reference sequence). V was shortened by 3 bases and J by 3 bases, with 11 bases between the two germline ends. CDR3 length equals 14 residues. The CDR3 is CASSFGAIDTEAFF. In DNA, the CDR3 is TGTGCCAGCAGTTTCGGGGCGATAGACACTGAAGCTTTCTTT.

CDR3 region: CAWRDRDRGREQYF. DNA for the CDR3: TGTGCCTGGAGAGACCGGGACAGGGGGCGCGAGCAGTACTTC. The genes are TRBV30 and TRBJ2-7; 12 bases line up with TRBD1. This CDR3 has 14 residues. V shed 3 bases, J shed 6 bases, and the junction held 6 bases outside the gene matches. Germline CDR1 reads GTSNPN; CDR2 reads SVGIG (reference sequence).

The V gene is TRBV20-1, the J gene TRBJ1-2; 10 positions agree with TRBD1. Looked up from germline, CDR1 is DFQATT and CDR2 is SNEGSKA (reference sequence). CDR3 length equals 13 residues. V trimming: 5 bases; J trimming: 2 bases; junction bases outside the gene matches: 2. The DNA of the CDR3 is TGCAGTGCTGAGGGACAGGGGAACTATGGCTACACCTTC. Translating it yields CSAEGQGNYGYTF.

The rearrangement uses TRBV20-1 and TRBJ1-6, with D possibly matching TRBD1 (6 bases). Germline V gives CDR1 DFQATT, CDR2 SNEGSKA (reference sequence). With 0 bases removed from V and 4 bases from J, the gap between germline ends came to 16 bases. There are 17 residues in the CDR3. CDR3: CSARDGRGSGYNSPLHF. The CDR3 coding sequence is TGCAGTGCTAGAGATGGGAGGGGGAGCGGTTATAATTCACCCCTCCACTTT.

This clonotype was seen more than once but under ten times. The chain joins TRBV19 to TRBJ1-2, with a tentative D call TRBD1 (5 bases). Trimming took 4 bases from V and 6 from J, leaving 18 bases between them. Per germline, CDR1 LNHDA and CDR2 SQIVND (reference sequence). This CDR3 region has 15 residues. CDR3 residues: CASSSPPGRGHGYTF. The CDR3, as DNA: TGTGCCAGTAGTAGTCCACCGGGACGCGGACATGGCTACACCTTC.

The chain links TRBV5-1 to TRBJ1-1; TRBD1 aligns across 9 bases. The CDR3 covers 14 residues. The ends lost 2 bases at V and 5 bases at J; junction bases unmatched: 4. Germline CDR1 is SGHRS and CDR2 is YFSETQ. CDR3 region: CASSLGTGLTEAFF. DNA for the CDR3: TGCGCCAGCAGCTTAGGGACAGGGCTGACTGAAGCTTTCTTT.